The 16 T cell receptor beta chains reported below all come from one sample, sequenced in a study of OX40 agonist ivuxolimab in advanced cancers. The table came from immunoSEQ multiplex PCR; TCRdb's copy has only in-frame clones and leaves some out. The sample contains 65,000 to 100,000 clones, about 81% of which appear only once. Sequences were derived from CD4+ or CD8+ T cells sorted from blood, sampled in a trial of the OX40 agonist ivuxolimab. These receptors originate from an adult with an advanced solid tumor such as melanoma, head and neck, liver or kidney cancer.

The V and J genes are TRBV6-6 and TRBJ2-7, with TRBD2 as a possible D gene (7 bases). From germline, CDR1 is MNHNY and CDR2 SVGAGI (reference sequence). The CDR3 consists of 16 residues. The V gene lost 6 bases and the J gene lost 1 base, with 19 bases spanning the gap. CDR3 amino acids: CASRGRGGHPSYEQYF. The CDR3, as DNA: TGTGCCAGCAGGGGAAGGGGGGGCCACCCTTCCTACGAGCAGTACTTC.

This chain links TRBV6-6 with TRBJ2-1; D gene uncertain. Germline-derived CDR1 and CDR2 are MNHNY and SVGAGI (reference sequence). Trimming removed 2 bases from V and 0 bases from J, with 8 bases in between. The CDR3 contains 15 residues. The CDR3 loop is CASSYGMSSYNEQFF. CDR3 in DNA: TGTGCCAGCAGTTACGGGATGAGCTCCTACAATGAGCAGTTCTTC.

V and J are TRBV4-1 and TRBJ2-1; 9 bases line up with TRBD2. This CDR3 comprises 17 residues. Germline CDR1 and CDR2: MGHRA and YSYEKL. The V and J ends lost 4 bases and 5 bases, in that order; junction bases with no gene match: 12. CDR3 sequence (DNA): TGCGCCAGCAGCCCCGGGAAGGTAGCGGGAGCAGACAATGAGCAGTTCTTC. The encoded protein is CASSPGKVAGADNEQFF.

This clone was observed once. The CDR3 loop is CASSYSGFSGLFF. In nucleotides, the CDR3 is TGTGCCAGCAGTTACTCGGGCTTCTCAGGACTGTTTTTT. This chain joins TRBV6-5 and TRBJ1-4; D not certain. The V and J ends lost 0 bases and 13 bases respectively, with 12 bases between them. CDR3 length equals 13 residues. Germline CDR1 is MNHEY and CDR2 is SVGAGI.

Only one count was recorded for this clone. The gene calls are TRBV28 and TRBJ1-1; tentatively, D is TRBD1 (5 bases). Trimming removed 6 bases from V and 11 bases from J, with 22 bases in between. The CDR3 contains 14 residues. Germline values: CDR1 MDHEN, CDR2 SYDVKM. CDR3 amino acids: CASSFKGEPKGAFF. CDR3 coding DNA: TGTGCCAGCAGCTTCAAGGGCGAACCAAAGGGGGCTTTCTTT.

This clone was detected only a few times. V gene TRBV9 combines with J gene TRBJ2-1; 8 nucleotides agree with TRBD1. CDR3 size: 16 residues. Germline V gene sequence: CDR1 SGDLS, CDR2 YYNGEE. Unmatched junction bases numbered 11, after V lost 1 base and J lost 8 bases. In DNA, the CDR3 is TGTGCCAGCAGCGTACTACAAGGGACAGGCGTCGATGAGCAGTTCTTC. Protein product: CASSVLQGTGVDEQFF.

The J gene is TRBJ2-3, the V gene TRBV2, with no clear D. This CDR3 has 14 amino acids. V was pared by 2 bases and J by 0 bases, with 6 bases between. The germline gives CDR1 SNHLY, CDR2 FYNNEI. CDR3 DNA sequence: TGTGCCAGCAGTGAAAAGACTAGCACAGATACGCAGTATTTT. Translated, it gives CASSEKTSTDTQYF.

The chain is built from TRBV7-6 and TRBJ2-7, with 9 positions matching TRBD1. With 4 bases clipped from V and 4 bases from J, the junction kept 8 bases outside the gene matches. Per germline, CDR1 SGHVS and CDR2 FNYEAQ. The CDR3 extends over 15 amino acids. The chain's CDR3 is CASSSGTGKSYEQYF. The CDR3 bases are TGTGCCAGCAGCTCAGGGACAGGGAAATCGTACGAGCAGTACTTC.

The chain couples TRBV18 to TRBJ2-2; D is unresolved. CDR1 and CDR2 from the germline V gene are KGHSH and LQKENI. This CDR3 has 15 residues. The ends were cut back, 6 bases at V and 4 bases at J, with 15 bases in the middle. The CDR3 DNA sequence: TGTGCCAGCTCTCCTGCCGTGGGGTTCACCGGGGAGCTGTTTTTT. It codes for CASSPAVGFTGELFF.

This chain joins TRBV7-2 and TRBJ2-7, with 12 bases lining up with TRBD2. CDR1 is SGHTA and CDR2 is FQGNSA in the germline V gene. The V segment lost 2 bases and the J segment 3 bases; nucleotides outside the gene matches: 8. This CDR3 has 17 amino acids. The CDR3 here is CASSLSIPGLAGYEQYF. The CDR3 coding sequence is TGTGCCAGCAGCTTAAGCATACCGGGACTAGCGGGCTACGAGCAGTACTTC.

The V call is TRBV5-6, the J call TRBJ2-7, with D unclear. Trimming shortened V by 0 bases and J by 2 bases, and 6 bases separated the two germline ends. There are 13 residues in the CDR3. Germline CDR1 is SGHDT and CDR2 is YYEEEE. The CDR3 reads CASSLGPPYEQYF. The DNA of the CDR3 is TGTGCCAGCAGCTTGGGTCCCCCCTACGAGCAGTACTTC.

The chain recombines TRBV6-5 with TRBJ2-1; TRBD1 might be the D (5 bases). V lost 6 bases to trimming and J lost 4 bases, with 13 bases between them. Germline values: CDR1 MNHEY, CDR2 SVGAGI. This CDR3 comprises 14 residues. CDR3 residues: CASSPDRVYNEQFF. The CDR3, as DNA: TGTGCCAGCAGCCCTGACAGAGTTTACAATGAGCAGTTCTTC.

This sequence joins TRBV4-1 and TRBJ2-1; D might be TRBD1 (6 bases). CDR3 size: 17 residues. The V and J ends lost 0 bases and 4 bases respectively, with 16 bases between them. Germline CDR1 is MGHRA and CDR2 is YSYEKL. CDR3 sequence (DNA): TGCGCCAGCAGCCAAGATCGAGGGGGAAGGATATACAATGAGCAGTTCTTC. Translation gives CASSQDRGGRIYNEQFF.

The genes are TRBV19 and TRBJ2-2, with 7 bases matching TRBD2. Germline trimming cut 6 bases from V and 1 base from J; bases unmatched to any gene: 2. The CDR3 extends over 14 amino acids. From germline, CDR1 is LNHDA and CDR2 SQIVND (reference sequence). The CDR3 coding sequence is TGTGCCAGTAGGGCGGGGGAGAACACCGGGGAGCTGTTTTTT. Translated, it gives CASRAGENTGELFF.

This clone was picked up one time. The chain links TRBV6-5 to TRBJ2-7; 7 bases match TRBD1. The CDR3 extends over 14 amino acids. V shed 1 base, J shed 2 bases, and the junction held 2 bases outside the gene matches. Germline V CDR1 and CDR2: MNHEY, SVGAGI. DNA for the CDR3: TGTGCCAGCAGTTACTTCACAGGGGCCTACGAGCAGTACTTC. It specifies CASSYFTGAYEQYF.

This chain connects TRBV27 to TRBJ2-1; D unresolved. CDR3 length: 15 amino acids. CDR1 MNHEY and CDR2 SMNVEV come from the germline V gene (reference sequence). V lost 2 bases, J lost 2 bases, and 10 bases lay in between. The CDR3 here is CASSLMQATYNEQFF. CDR3 nucleotides: TGTGCCAGCAGTTTAATGCAGGCGACCTACAATGAGCAGTTCTTC.